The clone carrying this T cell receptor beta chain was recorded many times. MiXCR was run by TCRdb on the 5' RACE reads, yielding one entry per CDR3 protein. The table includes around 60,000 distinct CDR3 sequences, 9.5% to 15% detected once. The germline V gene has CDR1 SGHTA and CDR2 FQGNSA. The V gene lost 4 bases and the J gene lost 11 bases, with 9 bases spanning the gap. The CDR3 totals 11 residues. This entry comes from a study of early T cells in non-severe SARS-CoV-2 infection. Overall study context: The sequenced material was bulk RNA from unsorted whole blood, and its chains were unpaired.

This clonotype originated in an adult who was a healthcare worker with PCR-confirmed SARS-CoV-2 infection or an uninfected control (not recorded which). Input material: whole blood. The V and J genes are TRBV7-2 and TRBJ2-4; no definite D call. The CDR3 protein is CASSWGPLQYF. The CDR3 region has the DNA TGTGCCAGCAGCTGGGGTCCCCTTCAGTACTTC.